Shown below are 20 T cell receptor beta chains from a single sample sequenced in a study of shared clonotypes between healthy human individuals (dated by TCRdb to 2020 to 2022). Libraries were constructed by the immunoSEQ multiplex PCR assay. TCRdb retrieved this table from immuneACCESS and kept in-frame rearrangements only. Not all clones are present; in checked studies, unresolved V genes account for under half, and no reason is known for the remainder. Across this sample there are around 510,000 clones, with about 96% seen only once. Together, the top ten hold 0.05% to 0.08% of the sample. The sequenced material came from naive CD4+ T cells sorted from blood. The meaning of the sample's cell subset or site label: CD45RA+ positively selected. Receptors originate from a woman aged 25-40 years in good health.

The genes are TRBV28 and TRBJ1-5; D gene uncertain. With 8 bases removed from V and 0 bases from J, the gap between germline ends came to 11 bases. The CDR3 has 14 residues. Germline V lookup: CDR1 MDHEN, CDR2 SYDVKM. CDR3 bases: TGTGCCAGCCTCACGGGATATAGCAATCAGCCCCAGCATTTT. It specifies CASLTGYSNQPQHF.

This chain joins TRBV4-1 and TRBJ1-1, with TRBD1 matching over 7 bases. This CDR3 has 16 amino acids. Germline V gives CDR1 MGHRA, CDR2 YSYEKL. J gave up 2 bases and V 1 base, and 7 bases lay outside the gene matches. CDR3 region: CASSQGGRGVNTEAFF. CDR3 coding DNA: TGCGCCAGCAGCCAAGGAGGCAGGGGGGTTAACACTGAAGCTTTCTTT.

This chain links TRBV28 with TRBJ2-7, with 10 bases matching TRBD2. The CDR3 covers 18 residues. Germline-derived CDR1 and CDR2 are MDHEN and SYDVKM. The V gene end was trimmed by 7 bases and the J gene end by 1 base; junction bases not matched to a gene: 16. The CDR3 spells CASTSASGRVGRSYEQYF. The CDR3 coding sequence is TGTGCCAGCACATCGGCTAGCGGGAGAGTGGGTCGTTCCTACGAGCAGTACTTC.

This clone was observed once. The rearrangement uses TRBV6-6 and TRBJ1-2; D remains unclear. Germline values: CDR1 MNHNY, CDR2 SVGAGI (reference sequence). V lost 2 bases, J lost 3 bases, and 10 bases lay in between. This CDR3 is built from 14 residues. CDR3 coding DNA: TGTGCCAGCAGTTACGGCCTTACAGACTATGGCTACACCTTC. This sequence encodes CASSYGLTDYGYTF.

The chain recombines TRBV10-1 with TRBJ2-3; 7 bases line up with TRBD2. V lost 5 bases and J lost 3; bases outside the gene matches: 8. The CDR3 length is 15 residues. Per germline, CDR1 WNHNN and CDR2 SYGVQD (reference sequence). CDR3 region: CASSKTAGETDTQYF. DNA of the CDR3: TGCGCCAGCAGTAAAACGGCGGGAGAGACAGATACGCAGTATTTT.

V and J are TRBV29-1 and TRBJ2-1; 10 bases match TRBD2. The germline gives CDR1 SQVTM, CDR2 ANQGSEA. This CDR3 has 11 residues. The junction had 7 bases not matched to a gene; V was cut back by 5 bases and J by 15 bases. The CDR3 sequence is CSVSRAGGWFF. DNA for the CDR3: TGCAGCGTTTCCCGAGCGGGAGGGTGGTTCTTC.

This clone appeared a single time. The chain recombines TRBV5-1 with TRBJ2-7; D perhaps matches TRBD2 (5 bases). The CDR3 has 15 amino acids. The germline V gene has CDR1 SGHRS and CDR2 YFSETQ. With 4 bases removed from V and 0 bases from J, the gap between germline ends came to 14 bases. In DNA, the CDR3 is TGCGCCAGCAGCCCCAACCCGGGATTCTCCTACGAGCAGTACTTC. Encoded protein: CASSPNPGFSYEQYF.

A remark on this clone: Other DNA sequences in this sample translate to the same CDR3. This sequence joins TRBV5-1 and TRBJ2-7; perhaps TRBD1 as D (5 bases). The CDR3 covers 13 residues. The V gene's germline CDR1 is SGHRS and CDR2 YFSETQ. Trimming left V 2 bases short and J 4 bases short, with 10 bases between. CDR3: CASSFQGSYEQYF. The DNA for the CDR3 is TGCGCCAGCAGCTTCCAGGGCTCGTACGAGCAGTACTTC.

The CDR3 DNA reads as TGTGCCAGTAGCCAATCGACAGGGAGCGGCAGCAATCAGCCCCAGCATTTT. Residues: CASSQSTGSGSNQPQHF. The V gene is TRBV19, the J gene TRBJ1-5; 7 bases map to TRBD1. This CDR3 has 17 residues. Germline CDR1 and CDR2: LNHDA and SQIVND (reference sequence). Germline trimming cut 6 bases from V and 1 base from J; bases unmatched to any gene: 12.

This clone has a single count. The rearrangement uses TRBV4-2 and TRBJ2-7; 7 nucleotides line up with TRBD2. Unmatched junction bases numbered 4, after V lost 0 bases and J lost 2 bases. The CDR3 extends over 15 amino acids. Germline lookup yields CDR1 LGHNA and CDR2 YNFKEQ. CDR3 bases: TGTGCCAGCAGCCAAGAAGCGGGGAAAACCTACGAGCAGTACTTC. Its translation is CASSQEAGKTYEQYF.

The CDR3 loop is CASGPSGSSNEQFF. In DNA form, the CDR3 reads TGTGCCAGCGGACCAAGCGGGAGTTCTAATGAGCAGTTCTTC. The V gene is TRBV6-6, the J gene TRBJ2-1; 8 bases align to TRBD2. The CDR3 has 14 amino acids. The germline CDR1 and CDR2 sequences are MNHNY and SVGAGI (reference sequence). Trimming cost V 8 bases and J 7 bases; bases outside gene matches: 10.

In regard to this clone: Other DNA sequences in this specimen translate into the identical CDR3. This sequence joins TRBV5-1 and TRBJ1-1; no firm D call. This CDR3 is built from 12 residues. Trimming cost V 2 bases and J 3 bases, with 5 bases left between them. The germline gives CDR1 SGHRS, CDR2 YFSETQ. The CDR3 loop reads CASSFGDTEAFF. In DNA form, the CDR3 reads TGCGCCAGCAGCTTTGGAGACACTGAAGCTTTCTTT. Full variable domain (rest looked up from reference TRBV5-1 and TRBJ1-1): KAGVTQTPRYLIKTRGQQVTLSCSPISGHRSVSWYQQTPGQGLQFLFEYFSETQRNKGNFPGRFSGRQFSNSRSEMNVSTLELGDSALYLCASSFGDTEAFFGQGTRLTVV.

The chain links TRBV19 to TRBJ2-7; possibly TRBD2 for D (5 bases). The V end was cut by 3 bases, the J end by 0 bases, with 12 bases between. This CDR3 is built from 15 residues. Per germline, CDR1 LNHDA and CDR2 SQIVND (reference sequence). The CDR3: CASSIQDFASYEQYF. Written as DNA, the CDR3 is TGTGCCAGTAGTATTCAGGACTTCGCCTCCTACGAGCAGTACTTC. The entire variable domain, with the rest obtained from reference TRBV19 and TRBJ2-7, is as follows: DGGITQSPKYLFRKEGQNVTLSCEQNLNHDAMYWYRQDPGQGLRLIYYSQIVNDFQKGDIAEGYSVSREKKESFPLTVTSAQKNPTAFYLCASSIQDFASYEQYFGPGTRLTVT.

This clone was seen just once. The chain has TRBV7-2 and TRBJ2-1; 12 nucleotides align to TRBD2. This CDR3 is built from 16 residues. Trimming at V came to 2 bases and at J to 6 bases, leaving 5 bases not matched to a gene. Germline lookup yields CDR1 SGHTA and CDR2 FQGNSA. The CDR3 loop is CASSLLPSGRVNEQFF. For the CDR3, the DNA is TGTGCCAGCAGCTTACTACCTAGCGGGAGGGTCAATGAGCAGTTCTTC. Full variable domain (rest looked up from reference TRBV7-2 and TRBJ2-1): GAGVSQSPSNKVTEKGKDVELRCDPISGHTALYWYRQSLGQGLEFLIYFQGNSAPDKSGLPSDRFSAERTGGSVSTLTIQRTQQEDSAVYLCASSLLPSGRVNEQFFGPGTRLTVL.

The rearrangement uses TRBV28 and TRBJ1-2; D remains ambiguous. V lost 1 base and J lost 5, with 8 bases in between. The CDR3 is 13 amino acids. Germline V gene sequence: CDR1 MDHEN, CDR2 SYDVKM. The DNA of the CDR3 is TGTGCCAGCAGTTTATCATCGGGTTATGGCTACACCTTC. This gives the protein CASSLSSGYGYTF.

The chain has TRBV4-1 and TRBJ2-7; 7 bases fit TRBD1. The V gene's germline CDR1 is MGHRA and CDR2 YSYEKL. The CDR3 runs 13 residues. The ends lost 3 bases at V and 12 bases at J; junction bases unmatched: 11. The DNA of the CDR3 is TGCGCCAGCAGCCAGGAACTGACAGGGACCAGGTACTTC. It specifies CASSQELTGTRYF.

The chain joins TRBV11-2 to TRBJ2-2; 10 bases agree with TRBD2. CDR1 and CDR2 (germline): SGHAT, FQNNGV. With 6 bases clipped from V and 0 bases from J, the junction kept 13 bases outside the gene matches. This CDR3 is built from 19 residues. CDR3 nucleotide sequence: TGTGCCAGCAGACATAGGACTAGCGGAAAGTTCGCGAACACCGGGGAGCTGTTTTTT. Residues: CASRHRTSGKFANTGELFF.

This clone has only one observation. This sequence joins TRBV23-1 and TRBJ2-3, with a tentative D call TRBD1 (6 bases). TRBV23-1 is treated as an ORF (open reading frame) with a function not yet certain. The V end was cut by 2 bases, the J end by 2 bases, with 8 bases between. This CDR3 has 14 residues. The CDR3 DNA reads TGCGCCAGCAGTCAAAAGGGACACACAGATACGCAGTATTTT. Its translation: CASSQKGHTDTQYF.

The chain recombines TRBV5-6 with TRBJ2-5; unclear D gene. Germline loops: CDR1 SGHDT, CDR2 YYEEEE. This CDR3 has 15 amino acids. V was trimmed by 2 bases and J by 6 bases, leaving 17 bases between them. This CDR3 reads CASSFGYQAPKTQYF. The CDR3 nucleotides read TGTGCCAGCAGCTTTGGGTATCAGGCCCCGAAGACCCAGTACTTC.

The V and J genes are TRBV29-1 and TRBJ1-1; TRBD1 aligns across 7 bases. The CDR3 is made up of 16 amino acids. Unmatched junction bases numbered 12, after V lost 2 bases and J lost 3 bases. Germline values: CDR1 SQVTM, CDR2 ANQGSEA. CDR3: CSVEPLIRQGYTEAFF. The CDR3 nucleotides read TGCAGCGTTGAACCCTTAATACGACAGGGATACACTGAAGCTTTCTTT.